This is a list of T cell receptor beta chains from one sample in a study of CD8+CD57+ T cells in acquired aplastic anemia. Via MiXCR, TCRdb re-called the reads, giving one row per CDR3 protein. The sample records around 180,000 distinct CDR3 sequences, about three fifths being singletons. Sequenced sample: sorted CD4+, CD8+, or CD8+CD57+ T cells (not recorded which) from PBMCs. All receptors come from a human donor in good health. Both conserved end residues are part of each CDR3. Fields, in order: V gene, D gene, clone size, J gene, CDR3 protein, CDR3 DNA. D genes are given only for firm matches. Not every row has a clone size; where given, it reads once, few, many or a size class.

TRBV5-4	.	few	TRBJ2-5	CASSLAEQETQYF	TGTGCCAGCAGCTTGGCAGAGCAAGAGACCCAGTACTTC
TRBV7-8	.	.	TRBJ2-3	CAGGTGSPADTQYF	TGTGCCGGCGGGACCGGGAGCCCCGCAGATACGCAGTATTTT
TRBV19	.	.	TRBJ2-6	CASSRTGSSGANVLTF	TGTGCCAGTAGTCGGACGGGATCATCTGGGGCCAACGTCCTGACTTTC
TRBV29-1	.	.	TRBJ1-5	CSVVGGDNQPQHF	TGCAGCGTTGTTGGGGGCGACAATCAGCCCCAGCATTTT
TRBV7-9	.	.	TRBJ2-7	CASSLYFYSYSYEQYF	TGTGCCAGCAGCTTGTACTTTTACTCATACTCCTACGAGCAGTACTTC
TRBV19	.	.	TRBJ2-2	CASSPTSGELFF	TGTGCCAGTAGCCCGACTAGCGGGGAGCTGTTTTTT
TRBV10-3	.	.	TRBJ2-2	CAARPVTGELFF	TGTGCCGCCCGGCCTGTAACCGGGGAGCTGTTTTTT
TRBV24-1	TRBD2	.	TRBJ2-1	CATSAPREGSYEQFF	TGTGCCACCAGTGCGCCGCGGGAGGGTTCTTATGAGCAGTTCTTC
TRBV15	.	.	TRBJ2-7	CATSRAGTHQRTEQYF	TGTGCCACCAGCAGAGCAGGGACCCACCAAAGGACCGAGCAGTACTTC
TRBV5-5	.	many	TRBJ2-6	CASSLDDVSGANVLTF	TGTGCCAGCAGCTTGGACGACGTCTCTGGGGCCAACGTCCTGACTTTC
TRBV10-1	TRBD1	.	TRBJ2-7	CASIGDRSYEQYF	TGCGCCAGCATTGGGGACAGATCGTACGAGCAGTACTTC
TRBV28	TRBD1	few	TRBJ1-5	CASSLEGGQGTSNQPQHF	TGTGCCAGCAGTTTGGAGGGGGGACAGGGGACCAGCAATCAGCCCCAGCATTTT
TRBV6-1	.	.	TRBJ2-2	CASSEVSGNTGELFF	TGTGCCAGCAGTGAAGTTAGCGGGAACACCGGGGAGCTGTTTTTT
TRBV7-3	.	.	TRBJ2-1	CASSLQGYEQFF	TGTGCCAGCAGCTTACAGGGATATGAGCAGTTCTTC
TRBV29-1	.	.	TRBJ1-2	CSVAEGYTF	TGCAGCGTTGCAGAAGGCTACACCTTC
TRBV27	TRBD1	.	TRBJ2-1	CASSSRGSYNEQFF	TGTGCCAGCAGTTCCAGGGGGTCCTACAATGAGCAGTTCTTC
TRBV7-6	TRBD1	.	TRBJ1-1	CASSLVRHDRVGTEAFF	TGTGCCAGCAGCTTAGTCCGACATGACAGGGTAGGCACTGAAGCTTTCTTT
TRBV19	.	.	TRBJ1-2	CASNAQDHGYTF	TGTGCCAGCAATGCACAGGACCATGGCTACACCTTC
TRBV10-3	.	.	TRBJ1-5	CATREGDGNQPQHF	TGTGCCACCAGGGAGGGGGATGGCAATCAGCCCCAGCATTTT
TRBV29-1	.	many	TRBJ1-1	CSVGMNTEAFF	TGCAGCGTTGGAATGAACACTGAAGCTTTCTTT
TRBV10-3	.	few	TRBJ2-1	CAISEGALRGYEQFF	TGTGCCATCAGTGAGGGGGCCTTACGGGGTTATGAGCAGTTCTTC
TRBV11-1	TRBD1	.	TRBJ2-2	CASSPGQGWTGELFF	TGTGCCAGCAGCCCCGGACAGGGGTGGACCGGGGAGCTGTTTTTT
TRBV19	TRBD1	.	TRBJ1-5	CASSRKDRGNQPQHF	TGTGCCAGTAGTAGAAAGGACAGGGGTAATCAGCCCCAGCATTTT
TRBV7-9	.	.	TRBJ1-2	CASSFWVAQAANYGYTF	TGTGCCAGCAGTTTTTGGGTAGCGCAGGCGGCTAACTATGGCTACACCTTC
TRBV7-8	.	few	TRBJ2-3	CASSGTSPDTQYF	TGTGCCAGCAGCGGTACTAGTCCAGATACGCAGTATTTT
TRBV6-6	.	.	TRBJ2-1	CASSDLYEQFF	TGTGCCAGCAGTGACCTATACGAGCAGTTCTTC
TRBV20-1	TRBD2	few	TRBJ2-1	CSACPAGNNEQFF	TGCAGCGCCTGCCCAGCGGGAAACAATGAGCAGTTCTTC
TRBV4-1	TRBD1	.	TRBJ2-7	CASSQELPGTGRYEQYF	TGCGCCAGCAGCCAAGAGCTCCCAGGGACAGGCCGCTACGAGCAGTACTTC
TRBV24-1	.	.	TRBJ2-7	CATSGGYEQYF	TGTGCCACCAGTGGAGGGTACGAGCAGTACTTC
TRBV29-1	.	.	TRBJ1-6	CSVRGRAIDSPLHF	TGCAGCGTTAGGGGCCGCGCAATAGATTCACCCCTCCACTTT
TRBV7-8	.	many	TRBJ2-2	CASSLDLMGLVSFPGELFF	TGTGCCAGCAGCTTAGATCTAATGGGGCTAGTCTCTTTCCCCGGGGAGCTGTTTTTT
TRBV29-1	.	.	TRBJ2-5	CSVAGETQYF	TGCAGCGTAGCCGGAGAGACCCAGTACTTC
TRBV7-9	.	large	TRBJ2-7	CASSLAQFYEQYF	TGTGCCAGCAGCTTAGCGCAGTTCTACGAGCAGTACTTC
TRBV5-1	.	.	TRBJ2-3	CASSFPYTDTQYF	TGCGCCAGCAGCTTTCCCTATACAGATACGCAGTATTTT
TRBV10-1	.	few	TRBJ2-1	CASRLRRDAGNEQFF	TGCGCCAGCAGGTTACGGAGGGACGCTGGAAATGAGCAGTTCTTC
TRBV10-3	TRBD1	.	TRBJ1-2	CASSENTGGLGYTF	TGTGCCAGCAGTGAAAATACAGGGGGCCTGGGCTACACCTTC
TRBV19	TRBD2	.	TRBJ2-1	CASSRTSPSSYNEQFF	TGTGCCAGTAGTAGGACTAGCCCTTCATCCTACAATGAGCAGTTCTTC
TRBV5-4	.	.	TRBJ1-1	CASRSGRGTFF	TGTGCCAGCAGATCGGGCAGGGGCACTTTCTTT
TRBV19	.	.	TRBJ1-5	CASSVRAHGYQPQHF	TGTGCCAGTAGTGTTCGGGCCCACGGCTATCAGCCCCAGCATTTT
TRBV4-3	.	many	TRBJ1-3	CASSQGGLSGNTIYF	TGCGCCAGCAGCCAAGGAGGGTTATCTGGAAACACCATATATTTT
TRBV20-1	.	few	TRBJ2-1	CSARDNYNEQFF	TGCAGTGCTAGAGATAACTACAATGAGCAGTTCTTC
TRBV2	.	.	TRBJ2-7	CASSERDPGLAYEQYF	TGTGCCAGCAGTGAAAGGGACCCGGGACTTGCCTACGAGCAGTACTTC
TRBV6-5	.	.	TRBJ1-3	CASRVGNTIYF	TGTGCCAGCCGAGTTGGGAACACCATATATTTT
TRBV10-3	.	few	TRBJ1-6	CAISASINSPLHF	TGTGCCATCAGTGCCTCCATTAATTCACCCCTCCACTTT
TRBV7-8	TRBD1	.	TRBJ1-4	CASSLGAGGTNEKLFF	TGTGCCAGCAGCTTAGGGGCAGGGGGAACTAATGAAAAACTGTTTTTT
TRBV5-4	.	.	TRBJ1-1	CASSFLVSSTEAFF	TGTGCCAGCAGCTTTCTCGTGAGCTCCACTGAAGCTTTCTTT
TRBV7-8	.	.	TRBJ2-1	CASSFSGNAYNEQFF	TGTGCCAGCAGCTTCTCGGGGAATGCCTACAATGAGCAGTTCTTC
TRBV2	TRBD2	.	TRBJ2-5	CASMTSGGRETQYF	TGTGCCAGCATGACTAGCGGGGGGCGGGAGACCCAGTACTTC
TRBV15	TRBD2	many	TRBJ2-7	CATSREASGGAYEQYF	TGTGCCACCAGCAGAGAAGCTAGCGGGGGAGCCTACGAGCAGTACTTC
TRBV5-1	TRBD1	.	TRBJ2-2	CASTRQGGTGELFF	TGCGCCAGCACCCGACAGGGTGGAACCGGGGAGCTGTTTTTT
TRBV5-1	.	few	TRBJ1-1	CASSPTRATAEAFF	TGCGCCAGCAGCCCTACGAGGGCCACTGCTGAAGCTTTCTTT
TRBV7-9	TRBD1	.	TRBJ1-6	CASSRPAGQGLDSPLHF	TGTGCCAGCAGCCGCCCCGCCGGACAGGGCTTAGATTCACCCCTCCACTTT
TRBV2	TRBD2	.	TRBJ2-5	CANAPGLVAETQYF	TGTGCCAACGCACCGGGACTAGTAGCAGAGACCCAGTACTTC
TRBV7-6	.	.	TRBJ1-2	CASSLGVGRPQDGYTF	TGTGCCAGCAGCTTAGGGGTGGGCAGGCCTCAGGATGGCTACACCTTC
TRBV19	.	.	TRBJ1-3	CASSTGMNTIYF	TGTGCCAGTAGTACAGGGATGAACACCATATATTTT
TRBV20-1	.	once	TRBJ1-1	CSASLVAGNYEAFF	TGCAGTGCTAGCCTGGTGGCGGGGAACTACGAAGCTTTCTTT
TRBV15	.	once	TRBJ1-1	CATSRDQRGNTEAFF	TGTGCCACCAGCAGAGATCAAAGGGGGAACACTGAAGCTTTCTTT
TRBV12-3/TRBV12-4	.	.	TRBJ2-7	CASSLTFYEQCF	TGCGCCAGCAGTTTAACTTTTTACGAGCAGTGCTTC
TRBV7-8	TRBD1	.	TRBJ2-3	CASSLGIGTGGTDTQYF	TGTGCCAGCAGCTTAGGAATCGGGACAGGGGGCACAGATACGCAGTATTTT
TRBV7-9	.	.	TRBJ1-6	CASGGLAANSPLHF	TGTGCCAGCGGGGGATTGGCAGCAAATTCACCCCTCCACTTT